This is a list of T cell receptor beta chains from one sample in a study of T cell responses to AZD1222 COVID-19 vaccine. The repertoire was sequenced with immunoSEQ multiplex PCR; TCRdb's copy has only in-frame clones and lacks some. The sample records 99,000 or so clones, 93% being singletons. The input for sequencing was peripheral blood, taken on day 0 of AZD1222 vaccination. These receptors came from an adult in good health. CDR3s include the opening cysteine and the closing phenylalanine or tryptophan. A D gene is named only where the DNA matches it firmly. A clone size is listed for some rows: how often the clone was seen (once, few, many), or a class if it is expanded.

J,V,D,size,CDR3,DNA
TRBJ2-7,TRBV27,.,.,CASSFGGGAYEQYF,TGTGCCAGCAGTTTCGGGGGCGGTGCCTACGAGCAGTACTTC
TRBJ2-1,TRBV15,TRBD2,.,CATSRYTGLAGIYNEQFF,TGTGCCACCAGCAGATATACTGGACTAGCGGGCATTTACAATGAGCAGTTCTTC
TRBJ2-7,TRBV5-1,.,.,CASSNSGSLPYEQYF,TGCGCCAGCAGCAACTCCGGGTCCCTCCCTTACGAGCAGTACTTC
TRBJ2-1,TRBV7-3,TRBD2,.,CASSLGTSGYNEQFF,TGTGCCAGCAGCTTGGGGACTAGCGGTTACAATGAGCAGTTCTTC
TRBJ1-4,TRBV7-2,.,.,CASSRARTEREKLFF,TGTGCCAGCAGCAGGGCAAGGACAGAGCGCGAAAAACTGTTTTTT
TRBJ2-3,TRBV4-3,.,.,CASSQDRRGSTDTQYF,TGCGCCAGCAGCCAAGATCGGCGCGGGAGCACAGATACGCAGTATTTT
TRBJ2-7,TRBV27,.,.,CASSSDASYEQYF,TGTGCCAGCAGTTCCGACGCCTCCTACGAGCAGTACTTC
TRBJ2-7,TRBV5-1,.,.,CASSLAGLTHGQYF,TGCGCCAGCAGCTTGGCAGGACTAACCCACGGGCAGTACTTC
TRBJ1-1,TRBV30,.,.,CAWSVVSDYPHTEAFF,TGTGCCTGGAGTGTAGTGTCAGATTATCCTCACACTGAAGCTTTCTTT
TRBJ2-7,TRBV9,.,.,CASTPMGRPYEQYF,TGTGCCAGCACTCCTATGGGGCGCCCCTACGAGCAGTACTTC
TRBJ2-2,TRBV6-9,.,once,CASRKGWCTGELFF,TGTGCCAGCAGGAAGGGGTGGTGCACCGGGGAGCTGTTTTTT
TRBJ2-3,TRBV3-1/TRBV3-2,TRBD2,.,CASSSITGTSRSDTQYF,TGTGCCAGCAGCTCGATAACCGGGACTAGTCGGTCTGATACGCAGTATTTT
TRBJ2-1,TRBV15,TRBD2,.,CATSPGLAGDNEQFF,TGTGCCACCAGCCCAGGACTAGCGGGCGACAATGAGCAGTTCTTC
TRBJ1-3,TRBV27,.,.,CASTRPGSSGNTIYF,TGTGCCAGCACCCGACCGGGGAGCTCTGGAAACACCATATATTTT
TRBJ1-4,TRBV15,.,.,CATSRDGANLMGEKLFF,TGTGCCACCAGCAGAGATGGGGCCAACCTCATGGGGGAAAAACTGTTTTTT
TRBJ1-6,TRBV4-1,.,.,CASSQGLGSPLHF,TGCGCCAGCAGCCAGGGGTTAGGTTCACCCCTCCACTTT
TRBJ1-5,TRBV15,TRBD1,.,CATSRDLTGVGNQPQHF,TGTGCCACCAGCAGAGACCTTACAGGGGTTGGCAATCAGCCCCAGCATTTT
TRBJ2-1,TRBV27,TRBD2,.,CASSLPGTSGNYEQFF,TGTGCCAGCAGTTTACCCGGGACTAGCGGGAACTATGAGCAGTTCTTC
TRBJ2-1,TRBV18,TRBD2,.,CASSPTLAGGLNEQFF,TGTGCCAGCTCACCAACACTAGCGGGAGGGTTAAATGAGCAGTTCTTC
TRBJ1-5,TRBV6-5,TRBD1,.,CASSRGLSNQPQHF,TGTGCCAGCAGCAGGGGGCTTAGCAATCAGCCCCAGCATTTT
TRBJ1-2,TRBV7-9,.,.,CASSLAPDGYTF,TGTGCCAGCAGCTTAGCTCCGGATGGCTACACCTTC
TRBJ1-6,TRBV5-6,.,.,CASSLAGGGSPLHF,TGTGCCAGCAGCTTGGCGGGGGGCGGTTCACCCCTCCACTTT
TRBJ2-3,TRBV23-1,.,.,CASSQSSRLSDLPDTQYF,TGCGCCAGCAGTCAATCGAGCCGGCTCTCAGATTTGCCAGATACGCAGTATTTT
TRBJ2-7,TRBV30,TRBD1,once,CAWSADRDYEQYF,TGTGCCTGGAGCGCGGACAGGGACTACGAGCAGTACTTC
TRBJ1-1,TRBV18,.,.,CASSPGTPRNTEAFF,TGTGCCAGCTCACCCGGCACACCACGGAACACTGAAGCTTTCTTT
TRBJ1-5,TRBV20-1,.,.,CSASRGQAGGQPQHF,TGCAGTGCTAGTAGAGGGCAAGCTGGGGGTCAGCCCCAGCATTTT
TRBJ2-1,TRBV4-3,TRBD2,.,CASSQDKGGSSYNEQFF,TGCGCCAGCAGCCAAGATAAGGGCGGGAGCTCCTACAATGAGCAGTTCTTC
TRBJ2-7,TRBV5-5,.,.,CASSLGLVGSYEQYF,TGTGCCAGCAGCTTGGGGCTGGTAGGCTCCTACGAGCAGTACTTC
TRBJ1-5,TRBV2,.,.,CASSAQERNQPQHF,TGTGCCAGCAGTGCACAGGAGAGAAATCAGCCCCAGCATTTT
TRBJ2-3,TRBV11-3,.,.,CASSSQVADTQYF,TGTGCCAGCAGCTCTCAGGTGGCAGATACGCAGTATTTT
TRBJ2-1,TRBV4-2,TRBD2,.,CASSRKGRTSVYNEQFF,TGTGCCAGCAGCCGTAAAGGTCGGACTAGCGTGTACAATGAGCAGTTCTTC
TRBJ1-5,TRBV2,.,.,CASSEVGLGDSNQPQHF,TGTGCCAGCAGTGAAGTGGGGTTGGGGGATAGCAATCAGCCCCAGCATTTT
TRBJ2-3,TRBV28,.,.,CASSTPSGTDTQYF,TGTGCCAGCAGTACGCCGAGCGGCACAGATACGCAGTATTTT
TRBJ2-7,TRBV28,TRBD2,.,CASSFGGRFYEQYF,TGTGCCAGCAGTTTCGGCGGGAGGTTCTACGAGCAGTACTTC
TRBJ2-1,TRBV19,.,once,CASSSVAEQFF,TGTGCCAGTAGTAGTGTTGCGGAGCAGTTCTTC
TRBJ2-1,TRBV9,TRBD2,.,CASSPSWSAGGGWEQFF,TGTGCCAGCAGCCCTAGTTGGTCAGCGGGAGGGGGTTGGGAGCAGTTCTTC
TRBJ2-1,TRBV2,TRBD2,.,CARQLADTYNEQFF,TGTGCCAGACAGCTAGCGGACACCTACAATGAGCAGTTCTTC
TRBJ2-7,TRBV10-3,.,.,CAISESSRGSYEQYF,TGTGCCATCAGTGAGTCCTCAAGGGGTTCCTACGAGCAGTACTTC
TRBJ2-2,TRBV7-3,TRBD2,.,CASSPRGGSSNTGELFF,TGTGCCAGCAGCCCCCGGGGCGGGAGTTCAAACACCGGGGAGCTGTTTTTT
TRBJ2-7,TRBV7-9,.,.,CASSLDGGSEQYF,TGTGCCAGCAGCTTAGATGGTGGGAGCGAGCAGTACTTC
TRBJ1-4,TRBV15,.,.,CATSTRGRGSGEKLFF,TGTGCCACCAGCACTCGAGGGCGGGGGTCAGGTGAAAAACTGTTTTTT
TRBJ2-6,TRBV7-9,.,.,CASSLVPATGANVLTF,TGTGCCAGCAGCTTAGTCCCAGCCACTGGGGCCAACGTCCTGACTTTC
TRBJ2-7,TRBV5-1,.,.,CARPFPHEQYF,TGCGCCAGGCCGTTCCCCCACGAGCAGTACTTC
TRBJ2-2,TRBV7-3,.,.,CASSLERNTGELFF,TGTGCCAGCAGCTTGGAAAGGAACACCGGGGAGCTGTTTTTT
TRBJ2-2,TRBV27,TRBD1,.,CASRRQGVAGELFF,TGTGCCAGCAGGCGGCAGGGGGTGGCCGGGGAGCTGTTTTTT
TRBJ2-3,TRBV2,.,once,CASSERGEDTQYF,TGTGCCAGCAGTGAACGGGGCGAAGATACGCAGTATTTT
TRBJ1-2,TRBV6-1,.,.,CASSEALGRTYGYTF,TGTGCCAGCAGTGAAGCGCTGGGCCGGACCTATGGCTACACCTTC
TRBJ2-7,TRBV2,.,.,CASRGSSYEQYF,TGTGCCAGCAGGGGGTCTTCCTACGAGCAGTACTTC